Listed here are 6 T cell receptor beta chains from one sample, sequenced in a study of blood T cell repertoires in COVID-19. Produced via immunoSEQ multiplex PCR; TCRdb's table is partial and in-frame only. The sample includes 120,000 to 150,000 clones, 84% of them seen just once. Sequencing was carried out using PBMCs or T cells enriched from blood (not recorded which). The receptors derive from a man aged 50 or older in a cohort exposed to, infected with or recovered from COVID-19 (not recorded which).

Only one count was recorded for this clone. This chain connects TRBV9 to TRBJ1-2, with a possible D match to TRBD1 (6 bases). Per germline, CDR1 SGDLS and CDR2 YYNGEE. This CDR3 has 16 amino acids. V was clipped by 3 bases and J by 3 bases, with 18 bases between them. Written as DNA, the CDR3 is TGTGCCAGCAGCGGTAATACCAGGGGTCGGGACTATGGCTACACCTTC. Residues: CASSGNTRGRDYGYTF.

This clone was detected only a few times. The gene calls are TRBV10-3 and TRBJ2-1; TRBD2 matches 9 bases. The CDR3 sequence is 15 residues long. Germline V gives CDR1 ENHRY, CDR2 SYGVKD. J gave up 4 bases and V 9 bases, and 10 bases lay outside the gene matches. The DNA for the CDR3 is TGTGCCATTTCACCCGGGACTAGCTCATACAATGAGCAGTTCTTC. It codes for CAISPGTSSYNEQFF.

This sequence joins TRBV6-5 and TRBJ2-3, with D perhaps matching TRBD2 (6 bases). The CDR3 runs to 16 residues. From germline, CDR1 is MNHEY and CDR2 SVGAGI. Trimming stripped 0 bases from V and 0 bases from J, with 10 bases between. The DNA for the CDR3 is TGTGCCAGCAGTTACTCCTCGGGGGAAAGCACAGATACGCAGTATTTT. Its translation is CASSYSSGESTDTQYF.

V and J are TRBV7-2 and TRBJ1-5; 9 bases align to TRBD1. Germline CDR1 SGHTA, CDR2 FQGNSA. V lost 0 bases and J lost 6; bases outside the gene matches: 3. There are 15 residues in the CDR3. CDR3 sequence (DNA): TGTGCCAGCAGCTTAGCGGGGACAGGGTCTCAGCCCCAGCATTTT. It is translated as CASSLAGTGSQPQHF.

This sequence joins TRBV5-4 and TRBJ1-5; D not certain. This CDR3 is 15 amino acids long. Germline V lookup: CDR1 SGHNT, CDR2 YYREEE (reference sequence). Trimming took 0 bases from V and 2 from J, leaving 9 bases between them. The CDR3: CASSLDASGNQPQHF. The CDR3 DNA follows: TGTGCCAGCAGCTTGGACGCCTCGGGCAATCAGCCCCAGCATTTT.

This chain uses TRBV3-1 (or the pseudogene TRBV3-2) with TRBJ1-5; D is unresolved. Germline CDR1 is LGHDT and CDR2 is YNNKEL (reference sequence). There are 18 residues in the CDR3. The V and J ends lost 0 bases and 0 bases respectively, with 15 bases between them. The CDR3 loop is CASSQDFGKSHSNQPQHF. The CDR3 DNA is TGTGCCAGCAGCCAAGATTTCGGGAAATCTCATAGCAATCAGCCCCAGCATTTT.